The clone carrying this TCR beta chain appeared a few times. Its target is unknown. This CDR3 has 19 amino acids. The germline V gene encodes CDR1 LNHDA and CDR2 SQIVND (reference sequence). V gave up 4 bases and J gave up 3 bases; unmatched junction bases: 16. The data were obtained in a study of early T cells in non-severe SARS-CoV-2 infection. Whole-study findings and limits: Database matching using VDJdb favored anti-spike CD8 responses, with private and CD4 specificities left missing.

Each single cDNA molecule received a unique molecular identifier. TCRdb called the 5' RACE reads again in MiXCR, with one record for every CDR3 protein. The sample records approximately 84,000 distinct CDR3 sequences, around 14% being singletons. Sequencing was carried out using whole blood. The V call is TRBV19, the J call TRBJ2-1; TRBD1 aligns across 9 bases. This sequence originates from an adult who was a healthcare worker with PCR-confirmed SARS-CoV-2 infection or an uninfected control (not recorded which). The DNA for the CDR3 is TGTGCCAGTAGTAGCTGGGGACAGGGTAAGGGGGAGCTCTACAATGAGCAGTTCTTC. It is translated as CASSSWGQGKGELYNEQFF.